This T cell receptor (beta chain) derives from a study of blood T cell repertoires in COVID-19. Study overall: Some COVID-19 samples were acute and others convalescent; all came from the United States, Italy and Spain. T cells, B-cell-depleted T cells, or PBMCs provided the cDNA or gDNA that served as material.

Methods used by the authors: Scientists estimated how many nucleated cells there were by amplifying reference gene primers. Generated by immunoSEQ multiplex PCR, the TCRdb table keeps only in-frame clones and is missing some. That table supplies the V and J calls and clone size; D and trimming were determined from the DNA. The sample carries 200,000 to 250,000 clones, just under 85% recorded once. Per the germline V gene, CDR1 is DFQATT and CDR2 is SNEGSKA (reference sequence). This CDR3 has 11 amino acids. Trimming shortened V by 1 base and J by 10 bases, and 8 bases separated the two germline ends.

This TCR was recovered from a woman between 50 and 59 years old with active or convalescent COVID-19. The chain uses TRBV20-1 and TRBJ2-1; D is unclear. The sequencing sample was made of peripheral blood. The CDR3 sequence: CSARVSVEQFF. CDR3 sequence (DNA): TGCAGTGCTAGAGTATCGGTAGAGCAGTTCTTC.